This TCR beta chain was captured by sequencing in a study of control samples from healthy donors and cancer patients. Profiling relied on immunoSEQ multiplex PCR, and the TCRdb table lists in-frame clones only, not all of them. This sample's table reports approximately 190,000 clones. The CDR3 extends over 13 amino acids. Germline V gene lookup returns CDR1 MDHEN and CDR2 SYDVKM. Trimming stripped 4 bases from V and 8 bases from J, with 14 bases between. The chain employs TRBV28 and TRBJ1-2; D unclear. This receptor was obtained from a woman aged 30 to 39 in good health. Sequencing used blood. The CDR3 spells CASSSPPPEGYTF. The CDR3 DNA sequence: TGTGCCAGCAGTTCTCCCCCCCCTGAGGGCTACACCTTC.